What follows describes a single T cell receptor beta chain. Its antigen is not identified. These data are taken from a study of shared clonotypes between healthy human individuals. Study results and caveats: Clonotype sharing among donors was thought likely to change with sequencing depth. Genetic and exposure-history diversity was limited by the few donors. Apart from blood, nothing was sampled; tissue repertoires likely differ.

Clones were sequenced by immunoSEQ multiplex PCR, and TCRdb holds only the in-frame ones, with some missing. The profile shows over 2 million clones, about 95% of them singletons. CD45RO-negative CD8 cells positively selected for CCR7 made up the naive population, which excluded terminally differentiated effector memory CD45RA+ cells. There were only Caucasian adults among the donors, and all lived in Nashville, Tennessee. This CDR3 is 14 amino acids long. The V gene lost 1 base and the J gene lost 0 bases, with 7 bases spanning the gap. Germline CDR1 is SEHNR and CDR2 is FQNEAQ (reference sequence).

The chain links TRBV7-9 to TRBJ2-7; no definite D call. This receptor was taken from a man between 18 and 35 years old in good health. The material sequenced was naive CD8+ T cells sorted from blood. The CDR3: CASSLVVTSYEQYF. Here the CDR3 DNA reads TGTGCCAGCAGCTTAGTAGTGACCTCCTACGAGCAGTACTTC.